This is a list of T cell receptor beta chains from one sample in a study of monozygotic twins with inflammatory bowel disease. Following a re-call of the 5' RACE reads, TCRdb has one entry per CDR3 protein and lacks DNA. The record lists some 200,000 distinct CDR3 sequences, of which the ten most abundant hold 7.7%. The sample comprised blood. The receptors stem from a human donor with ulcerative colitis or Crohn's disease, or a healthy co-twin of an affected twin (not recorded which). CDR3s include the opening cysteine and the closing phenylalanine or tryptophan. Each record gives: CDR3 length, J gene, V gene, CDR3 protein.

length: 16
J: TRBJ2-1
V: TRBV7-2
CDR3: CASSFGAGVTYNEQFF

length: 13
J: TRBJ2-7
V: TRBV27
CDR3: CASSFGINYEQYF

length: 15
J: TRBJ2-3
V: TRBV7-2
CDR3: CASSSEMAGGVTQYF

length: 14
J: TRBJ1-1
V: TRBV5-1
CDR3: CASSLAGGPDEAFF

length: 14
J: TRBJ1-2
V: TRBV29-1
CDR3: CSVADRFGGYGYTF

length: 12
J: TRBJ2-7
V: TRBV13
CDR3: CASSLGASEQYF

length: 16
J: TRBJ1-2
V: TRBV7-9
CDR3: CASSNRTRDRGYGYTF

length: 13
J: TRBJ1-5
V: TRBV19
CDR3: CASMGGYNQPQHF

length: 14
J: TRBJ2-1
V: TRBV27
CDR3: CASRRSGGGNEQFF

length: 12
J: TRBJ1-1
V: TRBV20-1
CDR3: CSASGGDTEAFF

length: 14
J: TRBJ2-3
V: TRBV12-3/TRBV12-4
CDR3: CATNGGGITDTQYF

length: 16
J: TRBJ2-5
V: TRBV29-1
CDR3: CSVEDPGVAYQETQYF

length: 12
J: TRBJ2-5
V: TRBV29-1
CDR3: CSHSSGSETQYF